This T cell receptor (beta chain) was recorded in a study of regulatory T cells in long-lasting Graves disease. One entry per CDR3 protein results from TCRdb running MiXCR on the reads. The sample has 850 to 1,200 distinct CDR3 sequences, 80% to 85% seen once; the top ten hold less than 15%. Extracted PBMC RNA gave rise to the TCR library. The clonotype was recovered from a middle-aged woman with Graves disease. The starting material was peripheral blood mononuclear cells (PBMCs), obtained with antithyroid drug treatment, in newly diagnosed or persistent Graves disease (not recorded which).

The DNA for the CDR3 is TGTGCCAGCAGTGAAGGTTCGGGGCCTTCAAGAGATACGCAGTATTTT. This codes for CASSEGSGPSRDTQYF. This chain uses TRBV2 with TRBJ2-3; the D gene could be TRBD1 or TRBD2 (5 bases each). CDR1 is SNHLY, CDR2 FYNNEI, per germline. Trimming stripped 1 base from V and 5 bases from J, with 16 bases between. The CDR3 runs 16 residues. Full variable domain (remainder filled in from reference TRBV2 and TRBJ2-3): EPEVTQTPSHQVTQMGQEVILRCVPISNHLYFYWYRQILGQKVEFLVSFYNNEISEKSEIFDDQFSVERPDGSNFTLKIRSTKLEDSAMYFCASSEGSGPSRDTQYFGPGTRLTVL.